This T cell receptor beta chain is drawn from a study of cytomegalovirus exposure and HLA in healthy donors. Turning to the study itself: In terms of ancestry, the Caucasian-associated cluster contained roughly 81% of the 398 genotyped donors.

Germline V gives CDR1 ENHRY, CDR2 SYGVKD. The CDR3 consists of 12 residues. V was clipped by 10 bases and J by 2 bases, with 12 bases between them. 60 Vbeta and 13 Jbeta primers were used in PCR. Data came from immunoSEQ multiplex PCR; TCRdb stores just in-frame clones and leaves some out. Seen here are 80,000 to 100,000 clones, about two thirds observed once, and the top ten hold 2% to 2.5%. The chain joins TRBV10-3 to TRBJ2-7; tentative D call: TRBD2 (6 bases). This clonotype was obtained from a man aged 50 to 59 in good health and CMV-seronegative. The specimen sequenced was PBMCs. The DNA of the CDR3 is TGTGCCAGCCGGAGGGAAGCCTACGAGCAGTACTTC. Protein sequence: CASRREAYEQYF.